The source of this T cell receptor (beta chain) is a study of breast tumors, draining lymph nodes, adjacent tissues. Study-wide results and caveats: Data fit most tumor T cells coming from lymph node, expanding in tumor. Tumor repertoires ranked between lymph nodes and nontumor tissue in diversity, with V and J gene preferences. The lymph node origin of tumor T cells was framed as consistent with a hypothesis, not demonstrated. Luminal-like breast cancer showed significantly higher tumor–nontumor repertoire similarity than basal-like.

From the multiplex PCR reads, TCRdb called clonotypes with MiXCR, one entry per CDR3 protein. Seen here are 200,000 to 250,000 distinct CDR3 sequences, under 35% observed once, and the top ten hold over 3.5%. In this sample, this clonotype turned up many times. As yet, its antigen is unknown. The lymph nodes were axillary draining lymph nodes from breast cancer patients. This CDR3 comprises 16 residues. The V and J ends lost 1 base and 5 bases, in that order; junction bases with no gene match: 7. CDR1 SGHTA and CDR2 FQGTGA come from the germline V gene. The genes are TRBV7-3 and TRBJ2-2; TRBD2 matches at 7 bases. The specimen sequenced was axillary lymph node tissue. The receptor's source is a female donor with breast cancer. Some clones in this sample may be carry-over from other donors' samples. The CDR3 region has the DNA TGTGCCAGCAGCTTAAGACCGGGAGGATATACCGGGGAGCTGTTTTTT. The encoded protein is CASSLRPGGYTGELFF.